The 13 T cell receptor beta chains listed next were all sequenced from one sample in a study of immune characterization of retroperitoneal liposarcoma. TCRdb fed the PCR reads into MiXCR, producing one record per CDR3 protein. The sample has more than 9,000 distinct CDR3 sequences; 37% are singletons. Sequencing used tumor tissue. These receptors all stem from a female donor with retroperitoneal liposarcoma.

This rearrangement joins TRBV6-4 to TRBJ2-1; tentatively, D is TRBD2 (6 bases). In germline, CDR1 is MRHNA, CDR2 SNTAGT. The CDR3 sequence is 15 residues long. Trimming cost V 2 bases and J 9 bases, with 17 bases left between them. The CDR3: CASSDGDSEAAEQFF. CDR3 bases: TGTGCCAGCAGTGACGGGGACTCTGAAGCGGCTGAGCAGTTCTTC.

Written as DNA, the CDR3 is TGTGCCAGCAGTTTGGGACTAGCGGGGGGGCCGGGGAATGAGCAGTACTTC. It translates to CASSLGLAGGPGNEQYF. The chain is built from TRBV6-1 and TRBJ2-5; 16 nucleotides match TRBD2. The germline V gene encodes CDR1 MNHNS and CDR2 SASEGT. V shed 5 bases, J shed 11 bases, and the junction held 14 bases outside the gene matches. The CDR3 runs to 17 residues.

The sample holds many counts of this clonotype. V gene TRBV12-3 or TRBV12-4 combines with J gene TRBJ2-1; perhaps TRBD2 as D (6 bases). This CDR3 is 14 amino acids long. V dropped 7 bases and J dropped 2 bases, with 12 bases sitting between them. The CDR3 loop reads CASTISGTYNEQFF. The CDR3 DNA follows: TGTGCCAGCACCATTAGCGGAACCTACAATGAGCAGTTCTTC.

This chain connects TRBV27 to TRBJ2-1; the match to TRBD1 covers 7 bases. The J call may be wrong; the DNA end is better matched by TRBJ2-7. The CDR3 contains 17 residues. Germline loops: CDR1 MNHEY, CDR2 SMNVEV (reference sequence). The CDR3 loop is CASSLSERPGGSYEQYF. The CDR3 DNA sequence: TGTGCCAGCAGTTTATCTGAGCGTCCAGGGGGATCCTACGAGCAGTACTTC.

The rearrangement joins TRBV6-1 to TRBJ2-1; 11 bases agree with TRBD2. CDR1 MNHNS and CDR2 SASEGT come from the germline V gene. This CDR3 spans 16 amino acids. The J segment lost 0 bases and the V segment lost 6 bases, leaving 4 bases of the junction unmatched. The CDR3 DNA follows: TGTGCCAGCAGAAAAACTAGCGGGAGCTCCTACAATGAGCAGTTCTTC. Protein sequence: CASRKTSGSSYNEQFF.

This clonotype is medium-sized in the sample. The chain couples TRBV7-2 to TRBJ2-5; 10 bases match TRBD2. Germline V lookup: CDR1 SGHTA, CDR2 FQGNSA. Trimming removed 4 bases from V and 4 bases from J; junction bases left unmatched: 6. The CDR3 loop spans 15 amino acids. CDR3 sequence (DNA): TGTGCCAGCAGCTCCCCGGGACTAGCGAGAGAGACCCAGTACTTC. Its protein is CASSSPGLARETQYF.

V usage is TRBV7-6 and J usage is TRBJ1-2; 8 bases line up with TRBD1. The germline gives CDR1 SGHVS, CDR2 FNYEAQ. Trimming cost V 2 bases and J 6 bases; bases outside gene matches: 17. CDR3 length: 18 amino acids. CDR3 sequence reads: CASSLNQAGRAGGDGYTF. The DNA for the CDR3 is TGTGCCAGCAGCTTAAATCAAGCAGGTCGGGCAGGGGGCGATGGCTACACCTTC. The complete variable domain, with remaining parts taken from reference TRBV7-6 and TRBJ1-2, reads GAGVSQSPRYKVTKRGQDVALRCDPISGHVSLYWYRQALGQGPEFLTYFNYEAQQDKSGLPNDRFSAERPEGSISTLTIQRTEQRDSAMYRCASSLNQAGRAGGDGYTFGSGTRLTVV.

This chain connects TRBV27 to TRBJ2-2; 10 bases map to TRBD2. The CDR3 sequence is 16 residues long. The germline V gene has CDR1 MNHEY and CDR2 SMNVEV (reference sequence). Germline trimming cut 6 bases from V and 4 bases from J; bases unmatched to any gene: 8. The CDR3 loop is CASSSQAGGPTGELFF. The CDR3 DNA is TGTGCCAGCAGCAGTCAAGCGGGAGGGCCCACCGGGGAGCTGTTTTTT.

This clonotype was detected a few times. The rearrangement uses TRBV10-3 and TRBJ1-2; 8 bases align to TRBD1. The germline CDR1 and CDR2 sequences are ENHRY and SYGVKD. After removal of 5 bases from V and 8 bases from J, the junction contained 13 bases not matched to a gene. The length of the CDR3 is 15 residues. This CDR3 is CAISTPGQDLSGYTF. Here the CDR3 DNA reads TGTGCCATCAGTACCCCGGGACAGGATTTGAGCGGCTACACCTTC.

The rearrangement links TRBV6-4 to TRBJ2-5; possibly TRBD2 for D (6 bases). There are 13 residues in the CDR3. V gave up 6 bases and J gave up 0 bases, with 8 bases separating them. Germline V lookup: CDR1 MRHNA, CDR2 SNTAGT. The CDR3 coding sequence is TGTGCCAGCAGGGGGGGACACCAAGAGACCCAGTACTTC. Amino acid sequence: CASRGGHQETQYF.

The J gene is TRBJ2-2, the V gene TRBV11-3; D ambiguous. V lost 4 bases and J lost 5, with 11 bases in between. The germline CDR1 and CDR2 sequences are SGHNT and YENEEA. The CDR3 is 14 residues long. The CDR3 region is CASSSGRSTGELFF. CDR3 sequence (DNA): TGTGCCAGCAGCTCGGGCAGATCTACCGGGGAGCTGTTTTTT. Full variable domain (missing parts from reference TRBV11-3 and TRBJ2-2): EAGVVQSPRYKIIEKKQPVAFWCNPISGHNTLYWYLQNLGQGPELLIRYENEEAVDDSQLPKDRFSAERLKGVDSTLKIQPAELGDSAVYLCASSSGRSTGELFFGEGSRLTVL.

The CDR3 region has the DNA TGTGCCAGTTCTACAGAGTATAGCAATCAGCCCCAGCATTTT. This translates into CASSTEYSNQPQHF. The chain employs TRBV6-1 and TRBJ1-5; no clear D. Trimming left V 9 bases short and J 0 bases short, with 12 bases between. The germline V gene has CDR1 MNHNS and CDR2 SASEGT. CDR3 size: 14 residues.

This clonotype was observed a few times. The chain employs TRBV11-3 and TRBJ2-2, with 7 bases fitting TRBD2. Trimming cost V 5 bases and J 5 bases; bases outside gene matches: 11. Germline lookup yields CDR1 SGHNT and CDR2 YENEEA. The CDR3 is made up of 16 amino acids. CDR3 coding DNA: TGTGCCAGCAGCCACCCGCGGGAGTGGTATACCGGGGAGCTGTTTTTT. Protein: CASSHPREWYTGELFF.